The present entry profiles one T cell receptor beta chain with its context. This CDR3 contains 18 residues. Germline CDR1 and CDR2: MNHEY and SMNVEV (reference sequence). J lost 3 bases, V lost 4 bases, and 6 bases had no gene match. Method: immunoSEQ multiplex PCR; TCRdb's copy keeps in-frame clones and lacks some. Of about 220,000 clones in the sample, about four fifths were seen once. This entry belongs to a study of blood T cell repertoires in COVID-19. Turning to the study itself: Samples of COVID-19 (acute and convalescent) were obtained from the United States, Italy and Spain. T cells, B-cell-depleted T cells, or PBMCs provided the cDNA or gDNA that served as material.

This rearrangement joins TRBV27 to TRBJ2-1; 16 bases agree with TRBD2. Sequencing input: peripheral blood. The source of this sequence is a woman in her forties with active or convalescent COVID-19. The CDR3 spells CASSSSGLAGGGYNEQFF. CDR3 sequence (DNA): TGTGCCAGCAGTTCCTCGGGACTAGCGGGAGGGGGCTACAATGAGCAGTTCTTC.